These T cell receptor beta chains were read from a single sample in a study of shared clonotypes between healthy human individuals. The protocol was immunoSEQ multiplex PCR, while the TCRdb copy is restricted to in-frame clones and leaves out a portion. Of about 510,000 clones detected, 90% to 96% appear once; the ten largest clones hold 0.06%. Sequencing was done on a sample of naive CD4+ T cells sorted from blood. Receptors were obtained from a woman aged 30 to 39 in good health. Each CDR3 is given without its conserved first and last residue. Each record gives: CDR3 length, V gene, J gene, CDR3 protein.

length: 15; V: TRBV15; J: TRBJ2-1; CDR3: ATSRARTSGRGNEQF
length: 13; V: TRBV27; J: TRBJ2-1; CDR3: ASSPLAGRIGEQF
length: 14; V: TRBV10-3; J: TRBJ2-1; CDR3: AISESGTGVYNEQF
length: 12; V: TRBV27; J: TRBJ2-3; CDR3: ASSLAVSTDTQY
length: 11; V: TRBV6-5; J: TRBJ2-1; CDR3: ASSWGREGEQF
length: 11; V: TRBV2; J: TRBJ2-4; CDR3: ASSETWSGIQY
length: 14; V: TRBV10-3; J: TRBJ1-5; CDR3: AISGNFDGGNQPQH
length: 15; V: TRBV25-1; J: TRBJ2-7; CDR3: TSSEGGTGKSSYEQY
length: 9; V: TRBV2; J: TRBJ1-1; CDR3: ASQWGTEAF
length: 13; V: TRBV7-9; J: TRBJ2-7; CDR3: ASSEPGQGTYEQY
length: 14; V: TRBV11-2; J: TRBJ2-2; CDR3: ASSLGAAAGTGELF
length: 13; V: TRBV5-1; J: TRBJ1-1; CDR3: ASSLVVTGNTEAF
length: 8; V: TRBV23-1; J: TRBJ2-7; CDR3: ASSHYEQY
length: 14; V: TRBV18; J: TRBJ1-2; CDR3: ASSAQGQWGDYGYT
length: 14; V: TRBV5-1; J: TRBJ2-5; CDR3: ASSSTRAHPKETQY
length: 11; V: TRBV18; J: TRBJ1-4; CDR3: ASSVGIGEKLF
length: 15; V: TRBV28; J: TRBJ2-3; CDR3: ASSLSLAGASTDTQY
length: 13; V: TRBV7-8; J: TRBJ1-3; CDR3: ASSSYREAGNTIY
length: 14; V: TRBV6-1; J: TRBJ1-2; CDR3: ASSDTTVGRSYGYT
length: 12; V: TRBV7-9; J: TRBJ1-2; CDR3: ASSSTESSYGYT
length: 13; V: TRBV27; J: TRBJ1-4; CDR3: ASSLAGLGNEKLF
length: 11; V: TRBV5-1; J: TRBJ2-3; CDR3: ASQAQGTDTQY
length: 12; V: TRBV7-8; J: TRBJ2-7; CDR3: ASRPGRTSYEQY
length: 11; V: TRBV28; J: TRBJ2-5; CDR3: ATTGASPETQY
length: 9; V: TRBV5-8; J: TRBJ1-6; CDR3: ASTQPSPLH
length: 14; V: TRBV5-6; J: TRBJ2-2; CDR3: ASSIGPIQVWGELF
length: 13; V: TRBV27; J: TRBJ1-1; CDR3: ASSLRTGVNTEAF
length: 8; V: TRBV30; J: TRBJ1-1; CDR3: AWMNTEAF